In this sample, the clone carrying this T cell receptor beta chain turned up many times. CDR1 is SGHTA and CDR2 is FQGNSA in the germline V gene. This CDR3 has 15 residues. V was pared by 4 bases and J by 4 bases, with 5 bases of the junction left unmatched. The entry originates in a study of T cell repertoires in cytomegalovirus infection. TCRdb reprocessed the reads via MiXCR and lists one record per CDR3 protein. The sample includes 300,000 or so distinct CDR3 sequences, more than 20% of them seen just once. The sample taken for sequencing was PBMCs. This receptor was identified in a human donor in good health (CMV status not recorded). Some clones in this sample may be carry-over from other donors' samples. The chain is built from TRBV7-2 and TRBJ1-2, with 11 bases lining up with TRBD1. DNA for the CDR3: TGTGCCAGCAGCTCGGGACAGGGGGTCATCTATGGCTACACCTTC. Its translation: CASSSGQGVIYGYTF.